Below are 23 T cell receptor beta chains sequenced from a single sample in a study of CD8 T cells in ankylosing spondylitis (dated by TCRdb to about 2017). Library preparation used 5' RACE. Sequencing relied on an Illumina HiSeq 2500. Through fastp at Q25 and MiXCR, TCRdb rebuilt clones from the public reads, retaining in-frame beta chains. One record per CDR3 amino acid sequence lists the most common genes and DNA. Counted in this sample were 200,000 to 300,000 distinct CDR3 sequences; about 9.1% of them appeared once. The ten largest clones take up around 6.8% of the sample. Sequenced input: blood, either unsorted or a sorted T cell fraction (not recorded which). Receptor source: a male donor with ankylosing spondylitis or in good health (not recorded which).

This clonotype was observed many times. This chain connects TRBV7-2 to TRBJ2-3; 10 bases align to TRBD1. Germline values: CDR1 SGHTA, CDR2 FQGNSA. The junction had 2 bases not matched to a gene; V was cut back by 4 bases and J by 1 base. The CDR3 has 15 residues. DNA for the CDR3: TGTGCCAGCAGCTCAGGGACAGGGGGCACAGATACGCAGTATTTT. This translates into CASSSGTGGTDTQYF. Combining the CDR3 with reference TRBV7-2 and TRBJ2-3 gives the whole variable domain GAGVSQSPSNKVTEKGKDVELRCDPISGHTALYWYRQSLGQGLEFLIYFQGNSAPDKSGLPSDRFSAERTGGSVSTLTIQRTQQEDSAVYLCASSSGTGGTDTQYFGPGTRLTVL.

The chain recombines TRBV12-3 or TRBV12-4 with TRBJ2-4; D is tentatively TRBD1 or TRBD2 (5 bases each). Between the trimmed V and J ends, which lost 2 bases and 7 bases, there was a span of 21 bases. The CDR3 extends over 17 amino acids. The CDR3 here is CASSLHLPTAEGNIQYF. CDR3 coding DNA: TGTGCCAGCAGTTTACACTTGCCGACAGCTGAGGGGAACATTCAGTACTTC.

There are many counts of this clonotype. CDR3 in DNA: TGTGCCAGCAGTTTAGGGGCGGGGTACTCCTACAATGAGCAGTTCTTC. It encodes CASSLGAGYSYNEQFF. The J gene is TRBJ2-1, the V gene TRBV12-3 or TRBV12-4; tentatively, D is TRBD2 (6 bases). Trimming took 1 base from V and 0 from J, leaving 10 bases between them. The CDR3 totals 16 residues.

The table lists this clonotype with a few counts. In nucleotides, the CDR3 is TGTGCCAGCAGACCCCGACTAGCGGGAGGGCTGGTGCGCTCCTACAATGAGCAGTTCTTC. Amino acids: CASRPRLAGGLVRSYNEQFF. The chain links TRBV12-3 or TRBV12-4 to TRBJ2-1, with 14 bases fitting TRBD2. The CDR3 has 20 residues. With 6 bases clipped from V and 0 bases from J, the junction kept 13 bases outside the gene matches.

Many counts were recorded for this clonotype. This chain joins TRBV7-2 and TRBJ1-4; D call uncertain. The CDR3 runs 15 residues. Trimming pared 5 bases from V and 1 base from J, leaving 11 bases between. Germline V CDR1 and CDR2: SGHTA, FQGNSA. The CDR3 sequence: CASSLTLRTNEKLFF. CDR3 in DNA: TGTGCCAGCAGCCTGACCCTTAGAACTAATGAAAAACTGTTTTTT.

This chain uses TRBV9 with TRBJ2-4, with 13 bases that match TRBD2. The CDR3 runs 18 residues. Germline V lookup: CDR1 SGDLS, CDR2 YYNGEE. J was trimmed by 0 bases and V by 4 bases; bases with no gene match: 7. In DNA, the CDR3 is TGTGCCAGCAGCCCAGGGACTAGCGGGATTGTAGCCAAAAACATTCAGTACTTC. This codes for CASSPGTSGIVAKNIQYF.

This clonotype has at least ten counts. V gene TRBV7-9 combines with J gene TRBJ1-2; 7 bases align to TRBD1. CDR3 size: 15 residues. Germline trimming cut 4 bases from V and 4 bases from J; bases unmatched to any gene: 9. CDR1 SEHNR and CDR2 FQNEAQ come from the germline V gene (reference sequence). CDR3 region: CASSWGETGVYGYTF. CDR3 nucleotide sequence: TGTGCCAGCAGCTGGGGGGAAACAGGGGTCTATGGCTACACCTTC.

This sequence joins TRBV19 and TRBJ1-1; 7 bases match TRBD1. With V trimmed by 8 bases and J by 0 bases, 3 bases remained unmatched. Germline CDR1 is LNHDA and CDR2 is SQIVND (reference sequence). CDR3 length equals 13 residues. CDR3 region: CASLGQMNTEAFF. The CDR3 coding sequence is TGTGCCAGTTTGGGACAGATGAACACTGAAGCTTTCTTT.

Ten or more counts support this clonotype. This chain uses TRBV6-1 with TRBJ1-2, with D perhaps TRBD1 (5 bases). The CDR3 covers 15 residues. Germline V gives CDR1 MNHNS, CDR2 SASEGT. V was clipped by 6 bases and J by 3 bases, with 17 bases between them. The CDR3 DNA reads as TGTGCCAGCAGCCCCGGGGGGGGAATCGACTATGGCTACACCTTC. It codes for CASSPGGGIDYGYTF.

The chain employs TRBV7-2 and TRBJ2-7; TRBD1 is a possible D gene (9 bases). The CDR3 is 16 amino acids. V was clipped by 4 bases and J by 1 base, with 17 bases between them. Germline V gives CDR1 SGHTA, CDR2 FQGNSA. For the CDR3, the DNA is TGTGCCAGCAGCTCCACAGGGGGCGGGGGGTCCTACGAGCAGTACTTC. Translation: CASSSTGGGGSYEQYF.

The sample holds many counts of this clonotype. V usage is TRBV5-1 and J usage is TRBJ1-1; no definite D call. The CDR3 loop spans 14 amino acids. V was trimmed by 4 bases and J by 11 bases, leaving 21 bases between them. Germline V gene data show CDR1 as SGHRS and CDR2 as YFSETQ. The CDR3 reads CASSPHAGLDRAFF. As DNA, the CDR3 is TGCGCCAGCAGCCCCCATGCGGGGTTAGATCGGGCTTTCTTT.

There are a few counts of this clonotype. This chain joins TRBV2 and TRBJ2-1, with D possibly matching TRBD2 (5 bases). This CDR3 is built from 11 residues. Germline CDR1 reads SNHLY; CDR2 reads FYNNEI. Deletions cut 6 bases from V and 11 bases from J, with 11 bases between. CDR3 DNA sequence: TGTGCCAGCAGCCCGACTATAAAGCAGTTCTTC. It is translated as CASSPTIKQFF.

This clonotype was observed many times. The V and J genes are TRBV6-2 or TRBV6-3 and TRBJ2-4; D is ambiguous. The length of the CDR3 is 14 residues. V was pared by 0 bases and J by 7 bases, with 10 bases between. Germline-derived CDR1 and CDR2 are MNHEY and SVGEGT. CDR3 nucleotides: TGTGCCAGCAGTTACTCTGGCGCTGAGAACATTCAGTACTTC. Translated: CASSYSGAENIQYF.

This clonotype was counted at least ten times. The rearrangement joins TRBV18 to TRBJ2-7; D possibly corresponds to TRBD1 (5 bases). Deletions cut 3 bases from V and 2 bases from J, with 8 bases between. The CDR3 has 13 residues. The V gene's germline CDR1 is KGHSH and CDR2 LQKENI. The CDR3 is CASSPQGTYEQYF. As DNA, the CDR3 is TGTGCCAGCTCACCTCAGGGAACCTACGAGCAGTACTTC.

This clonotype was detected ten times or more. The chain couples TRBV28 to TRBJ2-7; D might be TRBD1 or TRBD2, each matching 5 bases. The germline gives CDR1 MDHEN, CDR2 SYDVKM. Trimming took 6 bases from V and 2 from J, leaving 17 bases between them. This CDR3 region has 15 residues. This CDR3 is CASSLSGTETYEQYF. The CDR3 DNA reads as TGTGCCAGCAGCCTTTCCGGGACCGAGACCTACGAGCAGTACTTC.

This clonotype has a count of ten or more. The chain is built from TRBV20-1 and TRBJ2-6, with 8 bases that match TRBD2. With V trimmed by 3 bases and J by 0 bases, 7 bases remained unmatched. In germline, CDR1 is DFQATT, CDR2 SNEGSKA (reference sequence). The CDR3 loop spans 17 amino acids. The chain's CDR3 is CSARDSGTYSGANVLTF. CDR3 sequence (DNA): TGCAGTGCTAGGGATAGCGGGACTTACTCTGGGGCCAACGTCCTGACTTTC.

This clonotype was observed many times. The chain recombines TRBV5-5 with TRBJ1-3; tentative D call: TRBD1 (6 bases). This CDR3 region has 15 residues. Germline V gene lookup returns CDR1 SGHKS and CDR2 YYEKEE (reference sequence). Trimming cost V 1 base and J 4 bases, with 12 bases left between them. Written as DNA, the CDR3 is TGTGCCAGCAGCTTGAATTTGGGGGCAGGAAACACCATATATTTT. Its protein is CASSLNLGAGNTIYF. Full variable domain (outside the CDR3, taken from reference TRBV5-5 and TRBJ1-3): DAGVTQSPTHLIKTRGQQVTLRCSPISGHKSVSWYQQVLGQGPQFIFQYYEKEERGRGNFPDRFSARQFPNYSSELNVNALLLGDSALYLCASSLNLGAGNTIYFGEGSWLTVV.

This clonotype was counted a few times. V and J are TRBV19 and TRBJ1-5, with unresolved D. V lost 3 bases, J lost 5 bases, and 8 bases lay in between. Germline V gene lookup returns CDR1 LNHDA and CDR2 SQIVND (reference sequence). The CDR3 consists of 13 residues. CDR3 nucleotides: TGTGCCAGTAGTATGGCTGGGTATCAGCCCCAGCATTTT. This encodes CASSMAGYQPQHF.

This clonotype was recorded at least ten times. CDR3 residues: CASSLLEGQGAFF. Here the CDR3 DNA reads TGTGCCAGCAGCCTCCTTGAGGGGCAGGGAGCTTTCTTT. The chain recombines TRBV12-3 or TRBV12-4 with TRBJ1-1, with D possibly TRBD1 on 5 matching bases. CDR3 size: 13 residues. V was cut by 6 bases and J by 10 bases, with 18 bases left in between.

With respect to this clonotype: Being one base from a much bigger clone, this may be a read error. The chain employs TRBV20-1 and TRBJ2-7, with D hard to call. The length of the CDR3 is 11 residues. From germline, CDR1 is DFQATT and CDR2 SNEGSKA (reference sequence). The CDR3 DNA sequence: TGCGGTGCGGTTCTCTCCTACGAGCAGTACTTC. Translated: CGAVLSYEQYF.

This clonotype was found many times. The CDR3 loop reads CASSPPRTDTQYF. The CDR3 DNA reads TGCGCCAGCAGCCCCCCTAGAACAGATACGCAGTATTTT. The chain is built from TRBV5-1 and TRBJ2-3, with D unresolved. CDR1 is SGHRS, CDR2 YFSETQ, per germline. The V end was cut by 4 bases, the J end by 3 bases, with 9 bases between. The CDR3 contains 13 residues. The complete variable domain, with remaining parts taken from reference TRBV5-1 and TRBJ2-3, reads KAGVTQTPRYLIKTRGQQVTLSCSPISGHRSVSWYQQTPGQGLQFLFEYFSETQRNKGNFPGRFSGRQFSNSRSEMNVSTLELGDSALYLCASSPPRTDTQYFGPGTRLTVL.

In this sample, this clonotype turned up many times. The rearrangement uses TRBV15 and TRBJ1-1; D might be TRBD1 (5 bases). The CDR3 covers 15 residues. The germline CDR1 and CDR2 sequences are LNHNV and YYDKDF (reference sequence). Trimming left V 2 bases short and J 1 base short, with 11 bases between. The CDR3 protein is CATSRPLGGNTEAFF. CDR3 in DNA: TGTGCCACCAGCAGACCCCTGGGGGGGAACACTGAAGCTTTCTTT.

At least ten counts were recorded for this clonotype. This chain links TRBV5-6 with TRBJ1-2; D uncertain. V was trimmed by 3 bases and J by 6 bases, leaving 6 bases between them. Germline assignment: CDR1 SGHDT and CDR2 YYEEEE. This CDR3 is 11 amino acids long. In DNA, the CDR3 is TGTGCCAGCAGCTCGGACGATGGCTACACCTTC. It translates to CASSSDDGYTF. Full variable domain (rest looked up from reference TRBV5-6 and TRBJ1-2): DAGVTQSPTHLIKTRGQQVTLRCSPKSGHDTVSWYQQALGQGPQFIFQYYEEEERQRGNFPDRFSGHQFPNYSSELNVNALLLGDSALYLCASSSDDGYTFGSGTRLTVV.